These T cell receptor beta chains were read from a single sample in a study of shared clonotypes between healthy human individuals. Profiling relied on immunoSEQ multiplex PCR, and the TCRdb table lists in-frame clones only, not all of them. The sample lists 2,500,000 or so clones, roughly nine tenths occurring once. Sample: naive CD4+ T cells sorted from blood. All receptors derive from a young man in good health. CDR3s include the opening cysteine and the closing phenylalanine or tryptophan. Each record gives: clone size, D gene, V gene, J gene, CDR3 length, CDR3 protein, CDR3 DNA. A D gene is named only where the DNA matches it firmly. The size of a clone is reported for some rows only, either as once, few or many, or as a class for expanded clones.

clone size: once; D gene: -; V gene: TRBV21-1; J gene: TRBJ1-6; CDR3 length: 22; CDR3 protein: CASSSYRGPHPPLYIWHSPLHF; CDR3 DNA: TGTGCCAGCAGCTCCTACAGGGGCCCTCATCCCCCTCTTTATATCTGGCATTCACCCCTCCACTTT
clone size: once; D gene: -; V gene: TRBV10-3; J gene: TRBJ2-2; CDR3 length: 16; CDR3 protein: CAISVQQVPNTGELFF; CDR3 DNA: TGTGCCATCAGTGTGCAACAGGTTCCGAACACCGGGGAGCTGTTTTTT
clone size: -; D gene: -; V gene: TRBV7-8; J gene: TRBJ2-1; CDR3 length: 13; CDR3 protein: CASSLAKYNEQFF; CDR3 DNA: TGTGCCAGCAGCCTCGCGAAATACAATGAGCAGTTCTTC
clone size: -; D gene: -; V gene: TRBV18; J gene: TRBJ1-2; CDR3 length: 14; CDR3 protein: CASSLDGINYGYTF; CDR3 DNA: TGTGCCAGCTCACTCGACGGGATTAACTATGGCTACACCTTC
clone size: -; D gene: TRBD1; V gene: TRBV30; J gene: TRBJ1-2; CDR3 length: 13; CDR3 protein: CAWGPGQGYGYTF; CDR3 DNA: TGTGCCTGGGGCCCGGGACAGGGATATGGCTACACCTTC
clone size: -; D gene: -; V gene: TRBV4-1; J gene: TRBJ2-7; CDR3 length: 16; CDR3 protein: CASSPWGRQVEHEQYF; CDR3 DNA: TGCGCCAGCAGCCCCTGGGGGCGACAGGTTGAACACGAGCAGTACTTC
clone size: -; D gene: TRBD1; V gene: TRBV5-1; J gene: TRBJ2-5; CDR3 length: 14; CDR3 protein: CASSPPGQQETQYF; CDR3 DNA: TGCGCCAGCAGCCCCCCGGGACAGCAAGAGACCCAGTACTTC
clone size: -; D gene: -; V gene: TRBV5-4; J gene: TRBJ1-3; CDR3 length: 14; CDR3 protein: CASSAKGSGNTIYF; CDR3 DNA: TGTGCCAGCAGCGCCAAGGGCTCTGGAAACACCATATATTTT
clone size: once; D gene: -; V gene: TRBV6-5; J gene: TRBJ1-5; CDR3 length: 13; CDR3 protein: CASSRSGNQPQHF; CDR3 DNA: TGTGCCAGCAGTAGAAGTGGCAATCAGCCCCAGCATTTT
clone size: -; D gene: -; V gene: TRBV5-5; J gene: TRBJ2-3; CDR3 length: 14; CDR3 protein: CASSFPASTDTQYF; CDR3 DNA: TGTGCCAGCAGCTTCCCGGCTAGCACAGATACGCAGTATTTT
clone size: -; D gene: TRBD1; V gene: TRBV30; J gene: TRBJ1-5; CDR3 length: 15; CDR3 protein: CAWSVAGTGVQPQHF; CDR3 DNA: TGTGCCTGGAGTGTAGCAGGGACAGGGGTTCAGCCCCAGCATTTT
clone size: -; D gene: -; V gene: TRBV18; J gene: TRBJ2-7; CDR3 length: 15; CDR3 protein: CASSPPSGSSYEQYF; CDR3 DNA: TGTGCCAGCTCACCACCGTCGGGGAGCTCCTACGAGCAGTACTTC
clone size: -; D gene: -; V gene: TRBV18; J gene: TRBJ1-1; CDR3 length: 14; CDR3 protein: CASSPSSLNTEAFF; CDR3 DNA: TGTGCCAGCTCACCATCGTCACTGAACACTGAAGCTTTCTTT
clone size: once; D gene: TRBD1; V gene: TRBV19; J gene: TRBJ1-2; CDR3 length: 14; CDR3 protein: CASSLGQGDYGYTF; CDR3 DNA: TGTGCCAGTAGCTTGGGACAGGGGGACTATGGCTACACCTTC
clone size: -; D gene: -; V gene: TRBV4-1; J gene: TRBJ2-1; CDR3 length: 15; CDR3 protein: CASSQDMAGTNEQFF; CDR3 DNA: TGCGCCAGCAGCCAAGATATGGCGGGAACCAATGAGCAGTTCTTC
clone size: -; D gene: -; V gene: TRBV6-1; J gene: TRBJ1-1; CDR3 length: 11; CDR3 protein: CASPLNTEAFF; CDR3 DNA: TGTGCCAGCCCCCTGAACACTGAAGCTTTCTTT
clone size: -; D gene: -; V gene: TRBV6-6; J gene: TRBJ2-5; CDR3 length: 14; CDR3 protein: CASSQGRGGETQYF; CDR3 DNA: TGTGCCAGCAGCCAGGGACGAGGGGGAGAGACCCAGTACTTC
clone size: once; D gene: -; V gene: TRBV4-2; J gene: TRBJ2-1; CDR3 length: 16; CDR3 protein: CASSQAPGTLRDEQFF; CDR3 DNA: TGTGCCAGCAGCCAAGCTCCCGGGACACTCAGGGATGAGCAGTTCTTC
clone size: -; D gene: -; V gene: TRBV18; J gene: TRBJ2-2; CDR3 length: 16; CDR3 protein: CASSPVNRANTGELFF; CDR3 DNA: TGTGCCAGCTCACCGGTTAACAGGGCGAACACCGGGGAGCTGTTTTTT
clone size: -; D gene: -; V gene: TRBV5-5; J gene: TRBJ1-3; CDR3 length: 16; CDR3 protein: CASSDSLGGSGNTIYF; CDR3 DNA: TGTGCCAGCAGTGATTCACTGGGAGGCTCTGGAAACACCATATATTTT
clone size: -; D gene: -; V gene: TRBV19; J gene: TRBJ1-6; CDR3 length: 12; CDR3 protein: CASTDSNSPLHF; CDR3 DNA: TGTGCCAGTACGGATAGTAATTCACCCCTCCACTTT
clone size: -; D gene: -; V gene: TRBV28; J gene: TRBJ1-2; CDR3 length: 11; CDR3 protein: CASTSGYGYTF; CDR3 DNA: TGTGCCAGCACCTCAGGCTATGGCTACACCTTC
clone size: -; D gene: TRBD1; V gene: TRBV5-1; J gene: TRBJ2-5; CDR3 length: 14; CDR3 protein: CASSLRGTEETQYF; CDR3 DNA: TGCGCCAGCAGCTTACGAGGGACAGAAGAGACCCAGTACTTC
clone size: -; D gene: -; V gene: TRBV6-5; J gene: TRBJ1-1; CDR3 length: 14; CDR3 protein: CASSRSRLNTEAFF; CDR3 DNA: TGTGCCAGCAGTCGATCCCGACTGAACACTGAAGCTTTCTTT
clone size: few; D gene: -; V gene: TRBV10-3; J gene: TRBJ1-1; CDR3 length: 13; CDR3 protein: CAISETGNTEAFF; CDR3 DNA: TGTGCCATCAGTGAGACAGGTAACACTGAAGCTTTCTTT
clone size: -; D gene: TRBD2; V gene: TRBV12-5; J gene: TRBJ2-7; CDR3 length: 13; CDR3 protein: CASGFITSGEQYF; CDR3 DNA: TGTGCTAGTGGTTTTATTACTAGCGGCGAGCAGTACTTC
clone size: once; D gene: -; V gene: TRBV9; J gene: TRBJ2-1; CDR3 length: 12; CDR3 protein: CASRELTGEQFF; CDR3 DNA: TGTGCCAGCAGGGAATTAACGGGAGAGCAGTTCTTC